This T cell receptor (beta chain) was sequenced for a study of T cell responses to AZD1222 COVID-19 vaccine. As for the study in general: Second-dose schedules of about 4 or about 12 weeks were combined.

Study-level points and caveats: Just a handful of AZD1222 recipients were seropositive at baseline. Repertoires were obtained solely post-peak T cell response. Donors were chiefly white British, with a greater number of females, and clonal diversity was perhaps underestimated.

The CDR3 totals 15 residues. Between the trimmed V and J ends, which lost 0 bases and 3 bases, there was a span of 11 bases. Germline-derived CDR1 and CDR2 are LGHNA and YSLEER. Libraries were prepared by immunoSEQ multiplex PCR; TCRdb keeps only in-frame clonotypes and omits some of them. The sample lists roughly 60,000 clones; 80% to 90% were seen once. On this clone itself: Its antigen is still unknown.

The sequencing here drew on peripheral blood, taken on day 0 of AZD1222 vaccination. V and J are TRBV4-3 and TRBJ1-1; no reliable D call. The clonotype was recovered from an adult in good health. The CDR3 loop is CASSQDSSEYTEAFF. The CDR3, as DNA: TGCGCCAGCAGCCAAGACTCATCCGAATACACTGAAGCTTTCTTT.